These T cell receptor beta chains were read from a single sample in a study of shared clonotypes between healthy human individuals. Sequencing was performed with immunoSEQ multiplex PCR; in TCRdb, only in-frame clones are kept and a portion is missing. In the table there are 450,000 to 600,000 clones, 79% of which are singletons. The sample taken for sequencing was PBMCs. These receptors were obtained from a woman aged 40 to 50 in good health. Some clones in this sample may be carry-over from other donors' samples. Both conserved end residues are part of each CDR3. Fields, in order: clone size, D gene, V gene, J gene, CDR3 protein, CDR3 DNA. A D gene is named only where the DNA matches it firmly. Clone size, where shown, is once, few, many, or a class for clones that have expanded.

.	.	TRBV13	TRBJ1-3	CASSIGAGYTIYF	TGTGCCAGCAGTATAGGGGCGGGGTACACCATATATTTT
.	TRBD2	TRBV5-8	TRBJ2-5	CASSRLAGQETQYF	TGTGCCAGCAGCCGACTAGCGGGACAAGAGACCCAGTACTTC
.	.	TRBV5-1	TRBJ1-3	CASSWGHIDTIYF	TGCGCCAGCAGCTGGGGACACATAGACACCATATATTTT
.	.	TRBV11-2	TRBJ2-7	CASSLPSSREQYF	TGTGCCAGCAGCTTACCTAGTTCGCGTGAGCAGTACTTC
.	.	TRBV11-1	TRBJ2-2	CASSRGRGRTTGELFF	TGTGCCAGCAGCCGGGGCAGGGGTCGTACCACCGGGGAGCTGTTTTTT
.	.	TRBV13	TRBJ2-5	CASSLGGSLGSTQYF	TGTGCCAGCAGCTTAGGGGGGAGCCTAGGGTCGACCCAGTACTTC
many	TRBD1	TRBV7-9	TRBJ2-6	CASSFPGTGDSGANVLTF	TGTGCCAGCAGTTTTCCCGGGACAGGGGACTCTGGGGCCAACGTCCTGACTTTC
.	.	TRBV30	TRBJ1-4	CAWSFGASGTNEKLFF	TGTGCCTGGAGCTTCGGGGCGTCAGGGACTAATGAAAAACTGTTTTTT
many	TRBD2	TRBV4-2	TRBJ2-3	CASSPGLAGATDTQYF	TGTGCCAGCAGCCCTGGACTAGCGGGAGCCACAGATACGCAGTATTTT
once	.	TRBV11-2	TRBJ2-3	CASSTRQGGTDTQYF	TGTGCCAGCAGCACCAGACAAGGGGGCACAGATACGCAGTATTTT
.	.	TRBV6-1	TRBJ2-7	CASKGFRLAYEQYF	TGTGCCAGCAAAGGTTTCAGACTCGCCTACGAGCAGTACTTC
.	TRBD2	TRBV7-9	TRBJ2-2	CASSLGLAGPGELFF	TGTGCCAGCAGCCTAGGACTAGCGGGCCCCGGGGAGCTGTTTTTT
few	TRBD1	TRBV11-2	TRBJ2-7	CASSSIGRDRDYEQYF	TGTGCCAGCAGCTCAATTGGCCGGGACAGGGATTACGAGCAGTACTTC
.	.	TRBV27	TRBJ2-1	CASYPAQSSYNEQFF	TGTGCCAGCTACCCTGCTCAGAGCTCCTACAATGAGCAGTTCTTC
.	TRBD2	TRBV4-1	TRBJ2-3	CASSQEGWTSGARDTQYF	TGCGCCAGCAGCCAAGAGGGCTGGACTAGCGGGGCCAGGGATACGCAGTATTTT
.	TRBD2	TRBV30	TRBJ2-1	CAWHRGGPRDEQFF	TGTGCCTGGCATCGGGGAGGGCCAAGGGATGAGCAGTTCTTC
.	TRBD1	TRBV5-4	TRBJ1-1	CASSLGQGASTEAFF	TGTGCCAGCAGCTTGGGACAGGGGGCGAGCACTGAAGCTTTCTTT
.	.	TRBV21-1	TRBJ1-1	CASSKPQGIALRDTEAFF	TGTGCCAGCAGCAAACCACAGGGTATAGCTTTAAGGGACACTGAAGCTTTCTTT
.	.	TRBV4-3	TRBJ2-7	CASSLGPGDIYEQYF	TGCGCCAGCAGCTTGGGCCCAGGGGACATCTACGAGCAGTACTTC
once	.	TRBV2	TRBJ2-7	CASSAGLRDEQYF	TGTGCCAGCAGTGCGGGACTGAGGGACGAGCAGTACTTC
.	.	TRBV5-1	TRBJ1-6	CASSLDTGPRSPLHF	TGCGCCAGCAGCTTGGATACAGGGCCGAGGTCACCCCTCCACTTT
.	.	TRBV5-1	TRBJ2-1	CASSLDPAGYNEQFF	TGCGCCAGCAGCTTAGACCCCGCGGGGTACAATGAGCAGTTCTTC
.	.	TRBV7-9	TRBJ2-3	CASSYGAFLDTQYF	TGTGCCAGCAGCTACGGAGCATTTTTAGATACGCAGTATTTT
.	TRBD2	TRBV6-1	TRBJ2-1	CASSEVWLAGVEQFF	TGTGCCAGCAGTGAAGTATGGCTAGCGGGAGTTGAGCAGTTCTTC
.	.	TRBV7-9	TRBJ2-7	CASSLGTLGEQYF	TGTGCCAGCAGCTTAGGGACTTTGGGGGAGCAGTACTTC
.	.	TRBV5-1	TRBJ2-1	CASSLGQEGIYNEQFF	TGCGCCAGCAGCTTGGGACAGGAGGGGATATACAATGAGCAGTTCTTC